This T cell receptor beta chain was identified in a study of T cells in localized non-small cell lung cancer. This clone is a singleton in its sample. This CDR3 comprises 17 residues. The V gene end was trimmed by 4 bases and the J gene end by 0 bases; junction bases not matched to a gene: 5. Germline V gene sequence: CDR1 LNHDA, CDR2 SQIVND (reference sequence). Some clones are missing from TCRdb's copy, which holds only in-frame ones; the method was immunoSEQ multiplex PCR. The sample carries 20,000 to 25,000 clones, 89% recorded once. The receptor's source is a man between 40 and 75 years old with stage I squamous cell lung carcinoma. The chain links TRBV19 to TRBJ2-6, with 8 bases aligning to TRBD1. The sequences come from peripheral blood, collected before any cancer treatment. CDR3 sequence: CASSTGQGASGANVLTF. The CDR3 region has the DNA TGTGCCAGTAGTACCGGACAGGGAGCCTCTGGGGCCAACGTCCTGACTTTC.